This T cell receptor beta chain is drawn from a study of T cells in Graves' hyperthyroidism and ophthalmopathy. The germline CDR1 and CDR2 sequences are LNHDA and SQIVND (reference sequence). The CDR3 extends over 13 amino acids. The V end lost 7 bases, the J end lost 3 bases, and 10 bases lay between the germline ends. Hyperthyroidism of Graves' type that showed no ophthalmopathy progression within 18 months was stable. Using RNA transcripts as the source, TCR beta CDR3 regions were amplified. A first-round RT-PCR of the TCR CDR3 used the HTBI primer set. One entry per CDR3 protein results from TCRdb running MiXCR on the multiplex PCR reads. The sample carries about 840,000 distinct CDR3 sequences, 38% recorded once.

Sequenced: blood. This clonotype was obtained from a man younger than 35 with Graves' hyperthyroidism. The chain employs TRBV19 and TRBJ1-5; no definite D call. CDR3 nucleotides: TGTGCCAGTAACGAACAGACCAATCAGCCCCAGCATTTT. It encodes CASNEQTNQPQHF.